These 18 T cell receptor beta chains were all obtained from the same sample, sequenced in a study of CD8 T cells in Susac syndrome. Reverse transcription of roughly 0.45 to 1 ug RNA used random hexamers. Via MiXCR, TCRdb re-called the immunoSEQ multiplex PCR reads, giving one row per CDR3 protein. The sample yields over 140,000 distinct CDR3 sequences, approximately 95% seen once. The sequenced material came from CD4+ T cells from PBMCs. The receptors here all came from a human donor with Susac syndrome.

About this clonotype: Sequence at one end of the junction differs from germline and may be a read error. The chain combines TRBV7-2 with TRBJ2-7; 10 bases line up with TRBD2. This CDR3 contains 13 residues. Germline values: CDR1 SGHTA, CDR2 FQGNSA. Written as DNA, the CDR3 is TGTGCCAGCAGCCTAGCGGGAGAGGGCGAGCAGTACTTC. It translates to CASSLAGEGEQYF.

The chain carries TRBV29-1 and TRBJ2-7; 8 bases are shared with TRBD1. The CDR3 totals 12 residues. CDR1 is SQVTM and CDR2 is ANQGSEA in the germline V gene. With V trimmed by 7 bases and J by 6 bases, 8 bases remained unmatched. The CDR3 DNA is TGCAGCGCCTCCGGGACAGGCGGCGAGCAGTACTTC. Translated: CSASGTGGEQYF.

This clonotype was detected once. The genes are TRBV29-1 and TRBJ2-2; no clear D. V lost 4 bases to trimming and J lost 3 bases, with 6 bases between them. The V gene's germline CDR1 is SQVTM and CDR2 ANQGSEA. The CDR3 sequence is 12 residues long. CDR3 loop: CSVGLYTGELFF. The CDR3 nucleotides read TGCAGCGTTGGACTCTACACCGGGGAGCTGTTTTTT.

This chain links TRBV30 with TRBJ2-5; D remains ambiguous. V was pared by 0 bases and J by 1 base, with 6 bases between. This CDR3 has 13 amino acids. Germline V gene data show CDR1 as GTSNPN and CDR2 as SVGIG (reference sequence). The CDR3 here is CAWSVGSQETQYF. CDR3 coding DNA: TGTGCCTGGAGTGTGGGCAGCCAAGAGACCCAGTACTTC.

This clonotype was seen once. In nucleotides, the CDR3 is TGTGCCAGCATCCGGGACATTCAACCGGGCATTCAGTACTTC. This gives the protein CASIRDIQPGIQYF. J is TRBJ2-4 and V is TRBV2; possibly TRBD1 for D (6 bases). The CDR3 runs 14 residues. Germline V lookup: CDR1 SNHLY, CDR2 FYNNEI. The ends were cut back, 7 bases at V and 9 bases at J, with 19 bases in the middle.

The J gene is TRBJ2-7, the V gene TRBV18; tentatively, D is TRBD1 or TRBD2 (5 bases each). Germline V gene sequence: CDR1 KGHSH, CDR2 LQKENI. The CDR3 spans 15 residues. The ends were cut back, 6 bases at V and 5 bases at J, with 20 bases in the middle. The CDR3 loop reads CASSPRGGPRNEQYF. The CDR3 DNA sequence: TGTGCCAGCTCGCCTCGGGGCGGTCCTCGGAACGAGCAGTACTTC.

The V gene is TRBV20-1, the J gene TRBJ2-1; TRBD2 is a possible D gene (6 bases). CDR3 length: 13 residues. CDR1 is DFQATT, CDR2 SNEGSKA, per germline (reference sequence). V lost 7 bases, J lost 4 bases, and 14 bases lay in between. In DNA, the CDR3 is TGCAGTGTCACTGGGGGACTTTACAATGAGCAGTTCTTC. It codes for CSVTGGLYNEQFF.

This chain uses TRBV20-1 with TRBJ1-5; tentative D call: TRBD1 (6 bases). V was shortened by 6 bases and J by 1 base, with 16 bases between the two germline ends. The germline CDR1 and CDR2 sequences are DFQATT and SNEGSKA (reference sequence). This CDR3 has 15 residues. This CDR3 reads CSATTGWASNQPQHF. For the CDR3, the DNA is TGCAGTGCCACTACAGGGTGGGCGAGCAATCAGCCCCAGCATTTT.

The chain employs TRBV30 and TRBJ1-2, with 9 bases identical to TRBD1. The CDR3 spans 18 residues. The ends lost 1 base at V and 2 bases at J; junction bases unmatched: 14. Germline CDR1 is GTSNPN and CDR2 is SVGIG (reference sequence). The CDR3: CAWSAVSSRDRENYGYTF. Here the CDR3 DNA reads TGTGCCTGGAGTGCCGTTTCTTCCCGGGACAGGGAAAACTATGGCTACACCTTC.

CDR3 DNA: TGTGCCAGCAGCGCCGGGCCTCCTCCCCTCTCCTACGAGCAGTACTTC. This encodes CASSAGPPPLSYEQYF. The chain joins TRBV5-8 to TRBJ2-7; D unclear. Per germline, CDR1 SGHTS and CDR2 YDEGEE. V was cut by 4 bases and J by 0 bases, with 17 bases left in between. The CDR3 sequence is 16 residues long.

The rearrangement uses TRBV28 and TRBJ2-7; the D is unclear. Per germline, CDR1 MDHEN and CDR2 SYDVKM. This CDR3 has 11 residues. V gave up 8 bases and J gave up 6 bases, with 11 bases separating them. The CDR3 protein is CASGTRGEQYF. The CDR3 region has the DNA TGTGCCAGCGGTACACGTGGCGAGCAGTACTTC.

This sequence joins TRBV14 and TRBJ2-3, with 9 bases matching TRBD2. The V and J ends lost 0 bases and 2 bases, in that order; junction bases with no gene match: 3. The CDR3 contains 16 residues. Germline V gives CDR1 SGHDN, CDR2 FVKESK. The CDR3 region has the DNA TGTGCCAGCAGCCAAGATCTAGCGGGACCCACAGATACGCAGTATTTT. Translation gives CASSQDLAGPTDTQYF. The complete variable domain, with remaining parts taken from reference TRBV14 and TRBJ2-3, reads EAGVTQFPSHSVIEKGQTVTLRCDPISGHDNLYWYRRVMGKEIKFLLHFVKESKQDESGMPNNRFLAERTGGTYSTLKVQPAELEDSGVYFCASSQDLAGPTDTQYFGPGTRLTVL.

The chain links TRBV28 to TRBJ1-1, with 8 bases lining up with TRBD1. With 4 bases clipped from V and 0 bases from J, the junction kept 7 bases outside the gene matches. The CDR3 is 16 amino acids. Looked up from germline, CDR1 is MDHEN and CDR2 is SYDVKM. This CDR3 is CASSSPRGPVNTEAFF. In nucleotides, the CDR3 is TGTGCCAGCAGTTCCCCCAGGGGGCCGGTGAACACTGAAGCTTTCTTT.

In DNA form, the CDR3 reads TGTGCCTGGAAGATAGGGACCAACGCCTACAATGAGCAGTTCTTC. This codes for CAWKIGTNAYNEQFF. The chain joins TRBV30 to TRBJ2-1; D might be TRBD1 or TRBD2, each matching 5 bases. CDR1 is GTSNPN and CDR2 is SVGIG in the germline V gene (reference sequence). V shed 4 bases and J shed 2 bases, with 15 bases lying between them. CDR3 length equals 15 residues.

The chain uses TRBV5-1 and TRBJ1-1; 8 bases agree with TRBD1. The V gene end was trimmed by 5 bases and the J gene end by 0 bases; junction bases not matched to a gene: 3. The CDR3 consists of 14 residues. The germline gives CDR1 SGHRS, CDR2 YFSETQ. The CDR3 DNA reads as TGCGCCAGCAGACCAGGGGGCCTGAACACTGAAGCTTTCTTT. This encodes CASRPGGLNTEAFF.

The CDR3 nucleotides are TGTGCCAGCAGCCATAATAGCGGGGGCTCCTACGAGCAGTACTTC. Translating it yields CASSHNSGGSYEQYF. The chain has TRBV4-2 and TRBJ2-7; 9 bases align to TRBD2. This CDR3 is 15 amino acids long. Germline CDR1 and CDR2: LGHNA and YNFKEQ. V shed 3 bases, J shed 0 bases, and the junction held 3 bases outside the gene matches.

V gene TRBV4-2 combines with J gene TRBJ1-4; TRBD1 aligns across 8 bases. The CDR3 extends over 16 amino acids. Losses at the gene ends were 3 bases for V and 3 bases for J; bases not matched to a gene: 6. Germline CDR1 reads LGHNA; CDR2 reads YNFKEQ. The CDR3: CASSHPGGGANEKLFF. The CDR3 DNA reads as TGTGCCAGCAGCCATCCAGGGGGCGGCGCTAATGAAAAACTGTTTTTT.

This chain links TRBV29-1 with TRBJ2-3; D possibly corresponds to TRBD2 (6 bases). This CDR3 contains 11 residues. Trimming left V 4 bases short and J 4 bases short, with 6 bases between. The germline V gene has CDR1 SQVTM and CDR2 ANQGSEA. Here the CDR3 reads CSVGGADTQYF. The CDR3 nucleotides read TGCAGCGTTGGGGGGGCAGATACGCAGTATTTT.